Shown below are 8 T cell receptor beta chains from a single sample sequenced in a study of T-cell reconstitution after alpha-beta-depleted transplantation in children. Preparation of the TCRbeta library involved a method that used unique molecular identifiers. Each CDR3 protein is one row after TCRdb ran MiXCR on the PCR reads. The table includes around 210,000 distinct CDR3 sequences, approximately 7% detected once. Sequenced material: PBMCs, taken before TCRalphabeta/CD19-depleted stem cell transplant. The receptor set was obtained from a boy between 2 and 15 years old with acute lymphoblastic leukemia, due to receive a stem cell transplant.

V is TRBV7-9 and J is TRBJ2-3; the D is unclear. The CDR3 length is 13 residues. Looked up from germline, CDR1 is SEHNR and CDR2 is FQNEAQ (reference sequence). Trimming stripped 10 bases from V and 8 bases from J, with 19 bases between. The CDR3: CATLPPTGTTQYF. CDR3 coding DNA: TGTGCCACCCTACCGCCGACCGGCACTACGCAGTATTTT.

This clonotype was observed many times. The CDR3 loop is CASSLSRDPKLPIYNEQFF. CDR3 bases: TGTGCCAGCAGTTTATCGAGGGACCCAAAACTCCCCATATACAATGAGCAGTTCTTC. This chain joins TRBV27 and TRBJ2-1, with D perhaps matching TRBD1 or TRBD2 (5 bases each). From germline, CDR1 is MNHEY and CDR2 SMNVEV (reference sequence). The CDR3 is made up of 19 amino acids. V was trimmed by 0 bases and J by 4 bases, leaving 22 bases between them.

This clonotype was detected ten times or more. The chain links TRBV20-1 to TRBJ2-7, with TRBD2 identical over 9 bases. The V gene's germline CDR1 is DFQATT and CDR2 SNEGSKA (reference sequence). The length of the CDR3 is 15 residues. The CDR3 sequence is CMGPPGGGGVYEQYF. The CDR3 DNA is TGCATGGGGCCCCCCGGTGGCGGGGGGGTGTACGAGCAGTACTTC.

This clonotype has ten or more counts. This chain links TRBV29-1 with TRBJ2-3, with TRBD2 matching 8 bases. CDR1 and CDR2 from the germline V gene are SQVTM and ANQGSEA. The V segment lost 2 bases and the J segment 0 bases; nucleotides outside the gene matches: 4. The CDR3 sequence is 15 residues long. The CDR3 sequence: CSVEISGESTDTQYF. The DNA for the CDR3 is TGCAGCGTTGAAATTAGCGGGGAAAGCACAGATACGCAGTATTTT.

V is TRBV5-1 and J is TRBJ1-1; TRBD1 is a possible D gene (5 bases). This CDR3 region has 15 residues. Per germline, CDR1 SGHRS and CDR2 YFSETQ. Trimming removed 6 bases at V and 4 bases at J, with 19 bases between. CDR3 coding DNA: TGCGCCAGCACAGAGACCCCTAAGAGGGGCACTGAAGCTTTCTTT. This translates into CASTETPKRGTEAFF.

The sample holds many counts of this clonotype. The chain carries TRBV7-8 and TRBJ2-3; no reliable D call. Between the trimmed V and J ends, which lost 0 bases and 0 bases, there was a span of 10 bases. Per the germline V gene, CDR1 is SGHVS and CDR2 is FQNEAQ. The CDR3 extends over 16 amino acids. CDR3 in DNA: TGTGCCAGCAGCTTAGCGCGAACCCCTAGCACAGATACGCAGTATTTT. This sequence encodes CASSLARTPSTDTQYF.

The chain links TRBV18 to TRBJ2-7, with a weak D call TRBD1 (5 bases). This CDR3 region has 13 residues. V was pared by 5 bases and J by 6 bases, with 14 bases between. CDR1 KGHSH and CDR2 LQKENI come from the germline V gene. CDR3 region: CASSSSDDSEQYF. CDR3 nucleotide sequence: TGTGCCAGCTCATCATCCGATGACAGCGAGCAGTACTTC.

The rearrangement uses TRBV20-1 and TRBJ1-1; weak D call: TRBD1 (5 bases). Germline CDR1 DFQATT, CDR2 SNEGSKA (reference sequence). There are 14 residues in the CDR3. Trimming cost V 5 bases and J 4 bases, with 17 bases left between them. The CDR3 nucleotides read TGCAGTGCTGCCCAGGGTGGGGGGGGCACTGAAGCTTTCTTT. Translation: CSAAQGGGGTEAFF.